One and the same sample provided the 3 T cell receptor beta chains below, sequenced in a study of Ad26.COV2.S vaccination and SARS-CoV-2 variants. TCRdb's copy holds only in-frame clones and misses some; the assay was immunoSEQ multiplex PCR. This table has 410,000 or so clones, 90% appearing once. Treatment given: over 15 received Ad26.COV2.S at low or high dose, single or two shots; five or six received placebo; per-sample allocation not given. All samples were drawn on day 63, counting from the first vaccine or placebo injection. Sequences were derived from peripheral blood, sampled in a trial of Ad26.COV2.S vaccine versus placebo. The receptors come from a person between 18 and 65 years old who received the Ad26.COV2.S COVID-19 vaccine or a placebo.

This chain joins TRBV27 and TRBJ2-5; TRBD2 might be the D (6 bases). Deletions cut 2 bases from V and 2 bases from J, with 6 bases between. The CDR3 runs to 13 residues. The V gene's germline CDR1 is MNHEY and CDR2 SMNVEV (reference sequence). CDR3 in DNA: TGTGCCAGCAGTTTACTAGCGCAAGAGACCCAGTACTTC. The encoded protein is CASSLLAQETQYF.

V gene TRBV6-2 or TRBV6-3 combines with J gene TRBJ1-2; 7 positions agree with TRBD1. Germline lookup yields CDR1 MNHEY and CDR2 SVGEGT. V was clipped by 5 bases and J by 6 bases; unmatched bases: 9. CDR3 length: 14 residues. The chain's CDR3 is CASSRPGTDNGYTF. Here the CDR3 DNA reads TGTGCCAGCAGTCGACCCGGGACAGATAATGGCTACACCTTC.

This sequence joins TRBV7-3 and TRBJ2-2; 7 bases match TRBD1. CDR1 is SGHTA, CDR2 FQGTGA, per germline. The CDR3 is 14 residues long. J gave up 6 bases and V 6 bases, and 7 bases lay outside the gene matches. This CDR3 reads CASREQGSAGELFF. In nucleotides, the CDR3 is TGTGCCAGCAGGGAACAGGGGAGCGCCGGGGAGCTGTTTTTT. Supplemented by reference TRBV7-3 and TRBJ2-2, the full variable domain reads GAGVSQTPSNKVTEKGKYVELRCDPISGHTALYWYRQSLGQGPEFLIYFQGTGAADDSGLPNDRFFAVRPEGSVSTLKIQRTERGDSAVYLCASREQGSAGELFFGEGSRLTVL.